The present entry profiles one T cell receptor (beta chain) with its context. The source of the sample is a study of OX40 agonist ivuxolimab in advanced cancers. Autoimmune disease history or systemic immunosuppression barred patients. Samples were taken at baseline and on day 1 of cycles 4 and 7. Assay: immunoSEQ multiplex PCR; the TCRdb copy retains only in-frame clones and omits some. There are about 77,000 clones in the sample; around 87% occur only once, and less than 0.7% lies in the top ten. Trimming stripped 2 bases from V and 2 bases from J, with 11 bases between. The CDR3 is 15 residues long. Germline CDR1 WNHNN, CDR2 SYGVQD (reference sequence).

The TCR originated in an adult with an advanced solid tumor such as melanoma, head and neck, liver or kidney cancer. Sample: CD4+ or CD8+ T cells sorted from blood, taken in a trial of the OX40 agonist ivuxolimab. This sequence joins TRBV10-1 and TRBJ2-3; no clear D. The CDR3 DNA follows: TGCGCCAGCAGTGAGCGCCTAGAATACACAGATACGCAGTATTTT. Its protein is CASSERLEYTDTQYF.